These 13 T cell receptor beta chains were sequenced from one sample in a study of early T cells in non-severe SARS-CoV-2 infection (dated by TCRdb to the early 2020s). Libraries were constructed by 5' RACE. Sequenced using a NextSeq 500. TCRdb itself trimmed the public reads at Q25 with fastp, ran MiXCR and retained productive beta chains. Entries that share a CDR3 protein sequence are merged under the most common genes and DNA. For this sample there are tens of thousands of distinct CDR3 sequences; approximately 11% appear just once. 9.5% to 15% of the sample lies in the top ten. The material was whole blood, obtained at baseline. The origin of the receptors is an adult who was a healthcare worker with PCR-confirmed SARS-CoV-2 infection or an uninfected control (not recorded which).

This clonotype was observed a few times. The chain links TRBV20-1 to TRBJ2-5; 14 bases are a match to TRBD2. Germline CDR1 DFQATT, CDR2 SNEGSKA (reference sequence). The CDR3 consists of 14 residues. CDR3 in DNA: TGCAGCGGACTAGCGGGGGGCTCCCAAGAGACCCAGTACTTC. It yields the protein CSGLAGGSQETQYF.

This clonotype was seen a few times. V usage is TRBV19 and J usage is TRBJ1-6; tentatively, D is TRBD1 (6 bases). The CDR3 is made up of 15 amino acids. The V gene's germline CDR1 is LNHDA and CDR2 SQIVND (reference sequence). V gave up 4 bases and J gave up 7 bases, with 14 bases separating them. The CDR3 protein is CASSTWTVQNSPLHF. CDR3 DNA sequence: TGTGCCAGTAGTACCTGGACAGTTCAAAATTCACCCCTCCACTTT.

This clonotype was seen repeatedly, ten times or more. The V call is TRBV4-3, the J call TRBJ1-1; 8 bases line up with TRBD1. V gave up 4 bases and J gave up 7 bases; unmatched junction bases: 8. Germline V gene lookup returns CDR1 LGHNA and CDR2 YSLEER. CDR3 size: 14 residues. The CDR3 DNA sequence: TGCGCCAGCAGCCTGGGACAGGCCGGAGGTGAAGCTTTCTTT. It codes for CASSLGQAGGEAFF.

This clonotype was counted many times. This rearrangement joins TRBV20-1 to TRBJ1-1, with a possible D match to TRBD1 (5 bases). Germline values: CDR1 DFQATT, CDR2 SNEGSKA (reference sequence). The CDR3 totals 15 residues. Trimming removed 5 bases at V and 5 bases at J, with 21 bases between. The chain's CDR3 is CSARRPPQGGTEAFF. The CDR3 coding sequence is TGCAGTGCTCGCCGTCCCCCTCAGGGCGGGACTGAAGCTTTCTTT.

This clonotype was seen a handful of times. The V call is TRBV18, the J call TRBJ1-1; D call uncertain. V was trimmed by 4 bases and J by 0 bases, leaving 12 bases between them. The CDR3 covers 15 residues. From germline, CDR1 is KGHSH and CDR2 LQKENI. The CDR3 coding sequence is TGTGCCAGCTCACGTATAGACGGAATGAACACTGAAGCTTTCTTT. It translates to CASSRIDGMNTEAFF.

The V call is TRBV30, the J call TRBJ1-2; D perhaps matches TRBD1 (6 bases). V lost 4 bases to trimming and J lost 6 bases, with 15 bases between them. The germline V gene encodes CDR1 GTSNPN and CDR2 SVGIG (reference sequence). There are 13 residues in the CDR3. Here the CDR3 DNA reads TGTGCCTGGAACCCGAACCGGGGGCATGGCTACACCTTC. Its protein product is CAWNPNRGHGYTF.

This clonotype showed up many times. The genes are TRBV9 and TRBJ2-7; TRBD2 matches at 7 bases. J lost 2 bases, V lost 0 bases, and 2 bases had no gene match. The CDR3 length is 14 residues. Germline loops: CDR1 SGDLS, CDR2 YYNGEE. The CDR3 loop is CASSVGAGAYEQYF. The CDR3 coding sequence is TGTGCCAGCAGCGTAGGCGCGGGGGCCTACGAGCAGTACTTC.

V is TRBV6-2 or TRBV6-3 and J is TRBJ2-6, with D maybe TRBD2 (5 bases). Trimming shortened V by 5 bases and J by 1 base, and 12 bases separated the two germline ends. Germline V CDR1 and CDR2: MNHEY, SVGEGT. The CDR3 spans 16 residues. The CDR3 here is CASSRTAVSGANVLTF. CDR3 DNA sequence: TGTGCCAGCAGTAGGACTGCAGTTTCTGGGGCCAACGTCCTGACTTTC.

The genes are TRBV7-9 and TRBJ1-4; possible D gene TRBD1, 5 bases. The germline V and J ends were trimmed by 10 bases and 0 bases, with 18 bases remaining between them. CDR3 length equals 16 residues. The V gene's germline CDR1 is SEHNR and CDR2 FQNEAQ (reference sequence). The CDR3 loop reads CATTAGAQATNEKLFF. For the CDR3, the DNA is TGTGCCACCACAGCCGGGGCCCAAGCAACTAATGAAAAACTGTTTTTT.

This clonotype occurred many times. V usage is TRBV5-1 and J usage is TRBJ2-3; possible D gene TRBD2, 6 bases. Trimming left V 4 bases short and J 2 bases short, with 11 bases between. The CDR3 spans 14 residues. The V gene's germline CDR1 is SGHRS and CDR2 YFSETQ. CDR3 bases: TGCGCCAGCAGCGGGGGACTCTTCACAGATACGCAGTATTTT. It is translated as CASSGGLFTDTQYF.

This clonotype was recorded a few times. The chain joins TRBV7-2 to TRBJ1-5, with D possibly matching TRBD1 (6 bases). Trimming shortened V by 7 bases and J by 6 bases, and 19 bases separated the two germline ends. The CDR3 is made up of 15 amino acids. Germline V lookup: CDR1 SGHTA, CDR2 FQGNSA. CDR3 nucleotide sequence: TGTGCCAGCAACGTCGACGGACAGAGCGGTCAGCCCCAGCATTTT. Translating it yields CASNVDGQSGQPQHF.

This clonotype was detected a few times. This chain connects TRBV29-1 to TRBJ1-2, with unresolved D. The CDR3 is 12 residues long. Germline CDR1 reads SQVTM; CDR2 reads ANQGSEA. Trimming removed 3 bases from V and 5 bases from J, with 10 bases in between. The CDR3 nucleotides are TGCAGCGTTGAGGCCGCACTTTATGGCTACACCTTC. It yields the protein CSVEAALYGYTF. The full variable domain, with the rest looked up from reference TRBV29-1 and TRBJ1-2, is SAVISQKPSRDICQRGTSLTIQCQVDSQVTMMFWYRQQPGQSLTLIATANQGSEATYESGFVIDKFPISRPNLTFSTLTVSNMSPEDSSIYLCSVEAALYGYTFGSGTRLTVV.

This clonotype was recorded at least ten times. The chain carries TRBV20-1 and TRBJ2-1; tentative D call: TRBD2 (5 bases). The CDR3 covers 15 residues. V lost 0 bases to trimming and J lost 4 bases, with 13 bases between them. Germline-derived CDR1 and CDR2 are DFQATT and SNEGSKA (reference sequence). CDR3 nucleotides: TGCAGTGCTAGAGATCTGTCGGAGGAATACAATGAGCAGTTCTTC. Protein: CSARDLSEEYNEQFF.